This T cell receptor (beta chain) was captured by sequencing in a study of cytomegalovirus exposure and HLA in healthy donors. At the level of the study: As an earlier analysis found, about 179 million T cells yielded 90 million to 140 million unique TCR beta sequences.

Researchers ran the PCR with 60 Vbeta and 13 Jbeta primers. The protocol was immunoSEQ multiplex PCR, while the TCRdb copy is restricted to in-frame clones and leaves out a portion. Found here are approximately 130,000 clones, 72% of them singletons; the top ten hold less than 4.5%. Points from the study as a whole: Clonal expansion, a later analysis showed, was greater in HLA-associated TCR beta chains than in equally common others.

This clone has just a few counts. What it recognizes is unknown. Healthy bone marrow donors made up the donors. From germline, CDR1 is MNHNY and CDR2 SVGAGI (reference sequence). Trimming left V 6 bases short and J 8 bases short, with 7 bases between. CDR3 length: 11 amino acids. Sequenced: PBMCs. The gene calls are TRBV6-6 and TRBJ1-4; TRBD1 might be the D (5 bases). The source of this sequence is a man aged 50-59 years in good health and CMV-seropositive. CDR3 coding DNA: TGTGCCAGCAGGGGGGGGGAAAAACTGTTTTTT. Translation gives CASRGGEKLFF.